A single sample is the source of the 29 T cell receptor beta chains below, sequenced in a study of regulatory T cells in long-lasting Graves disease. To make TCR beta libraries, researchers used iRepertoire HTBI primers and Arm-PCR of CDR3 regions. One entry per CDR3 protein, called by TCRdb with MiXCR from the multiplex PCR reads. Of about 540,000 distinct CDR3 sequences in the sample, roughly 14% are singletons; the top ten hold roughly a tenth. The time point: newly diagnosed GD, antithyroid drugs for less than 3 months. Preparation of the TCR library used RNA extracted from PBMCs. This same sample was also taken into another study, of T cells in Graves' hyperthyroidism and ophthalmopathy.

The sample was peripheral blood mononuclear cells (PBMCs), taken at new diagnosis, from a patient treated with antithyroid drugs. The receptors derive from a man younger than 40 with Graves disease.

In the case of this clonotype: A read error may explain this, as a much larger clone is one base away. The chain joins TRBV10-3 to TRBJ1-4; no clear D. V was cut by 2 bases and J by 5 bases, with 3 bases left in between. This CDR3 is 12 amino acids long. Germline assignment: CDR1 ENHRY and CDR2 SYGVKD. In DNA form, the CDR3 reads TGTGCCATCAGTGAGCCGAATGAAAAACTGTTTTTT. It yields the protein CAISEPNEKLFF.

The J gene is TRBJ1-1, the V gene TRBV10-3; TRBD1 matches at 7 bases. CDR1 and CDR2 (germline): ENHRY, SYGVKD. There are 14 residues in the CDR3. The J segment lost 5 bases and the V segment lost 0 bases, leaving 3 bases of the junction unmatched. CDR3 sequence: CAISESGRGTEAFF. As DNA, the CDR3 is TGTGCCATCAGTGAGTCGGGCAGGGGGACTGAAGCTTTCTTT.

This sequence joins TRBV3-1 and TRBJ1-6; no clear D. CDR1 LGHDT and CDR2 YNNKEL come from the germline V gene (reference sequence). The CDR3 has 16 amino acids. V lost 0 bases and J lost 10, with 16 bases in between. The CDR3 is CASSQEARMIGSPLHF. The CDR3 DNA reads as TGTGCCAGCAGCCAAGAGGCCAGGATGATTGGCTCACCCCTCCACTTT.

This clonotype was seen ten or more times. The chain joins TRBV20-1 to TRBJ2-7; no clear D. V was cut by 5 bases and J by 4 bases, with 15 bases left in between. CDR1 is DFQATT, CDR2 SNEGSKA, per germline (reference sequence). The CDR3 sequence is 13 residues long. CDR3 bases: TGCAGTGCTCGACCACCCAAAATATACGAGCAGTACTTC. It encodes CSARPPKIYEQYF.

The rearrangement links TRBV7-2 to TRBJ2-3, with no clear D. V lost 5 bases to trimming and J lost 7 bases, with 13 bases between them. Germline loops: CDR1 SGHTA, CDR2 FQGNSA. This CDR3 spans 13 amino acids. The CDR3 is CASSPGSINTQYF. CDR3 in DNA: TGTGCCAGCAGCCCGGGCTCTATAAATACGCAGTATTTT.

This clonotype occurred many times. The chain couples TRBV20-1 to TRBJ2-7; TRBD2 matches at 9 bases. V shed 6 bases, J shed 6 bases, and the junction held 12 bases outside the gene matches. Germline values: CDR1 DFQATT, CDR2 SNEGSKA (reference sequence). The CDR3 sequence is 14 residues long. The DNA of the CDR3 is TGCAGTGCATTTTCGGCGCGGGAGGGTGGCGAGCAGTACTTC. Translating it yields CSAFSAREGGEQYF.

This clonotype was counted ten times or more. The rearrangement links TRBV5-1 to TRBJ1-6; 9 nucleotides align to TRBD1. The CDR3 spans 18 residues. Looked up from germline, CDR1 is SGHRS and CDR2 is YFSETQ. V was pared by 0 bases and J by 6 bases, with 10 bases of the junction left unmatched. The CDR3 protein is CASSLEGTGRGVNSPLHF. CDR3 DNA sequence: TGCGCCAGCAGCTTGGAAGGGACAGGGAGAGGGGTTAATTCACCCCTCCACTTT.

As DNA, the CDR3 is TGTGCCAGCAGCCCGGTGGGCAGGGGGGCGGAAAATGAGCAGTTCTTC. This sequence encodes CASSPVGRGAENEQFF. The rearrangement links TRBV11-2 to TRBJ2-1; D is perhaps TRBD1 (7 bases). The CDR3 has 16 residues. The germline V gene has CDR1 SGHAT and CDR2 FQNNGV. Trimming removed 5 bases from V and 7 bases from J, with 21 bases in between.

Comments on this clonotype: In this CDR3 the conserved last residue, phenylalanine or tryptophan, is missing, so a read error is likely. The chain carries TRBV28 and TRBJ2-7, with D unresolved. The CDR3 has 14 residues. Germline CDR1 is MDHEN and CDR2 is SYDVKM. V shed 4 bases and J shed 2 bases, with 12 bases lying between them. CDR3 coding DNA: TGTGCCAGCAGTTCGCCGACTGTCCCCTACGAGCAGTACCTC. Translation gives CASSSPTVPYEQYL.

This chain connects TRBV12-3 or TRBV12-4 to TRBJ2-3, with 8 bases aligning to TRBD2. J gave up 3 bases and V 3 bases, and 2 bases lay outside the gene matches. The length of the CDR3 is 14 residues. CDR3: CASSFGLATDTQYF. In nucleotides, the CDR3 is TGTGCCAGCAGTTTTGGACTAGCTACAGATACGCAGTATTTT.

This clonotype was counted at least ten times. The rearrangement joins TRBV27 to TRBJ2-4, with TRBD1 identical over 9 bases. Germline V lookup: CDR1 MNHEY, CDR2 SMNVEV (reference sequence). The CDR3 contains 19 residues. V dropped 6 bases and J dropped 0; count of bases not matched to a gene: 15. CDR3 protein: CASRPNPGQGLLAKNIQYF. The CDR3 DNA follows: TGTGCCAGCAGACCAAACCCGGGACAGGGATTACTAGCCAAAAACATTCAGTACTTC.

This chain links TRBV9 with TRBJ1-1, with D perhaps TRBD1 (5 bases). This CDR3 has 15 amino acids. CDR1 is SGDLS, CDR2 YYNGEE, per germline. V lost 0 bases to trimming and J lost 1 base, with 10 bases between them. CDR3 in amino acids: CASSVEGRPNTEAFF. The CDR3 DNA sequence: TGTGCCAGCAGCGTAGAGGGACGGCCGAACACTGAAGCTTTCTTT.

In this sample, this clonotype turned up many times. The chain joins TRBV11-2 to TRBJ2-5; D unclear. The germline CDR1 and CDR2 sequences are SGHAT and FQNNGV. The germline V and J ends were trimmed by 2 bases and 2 bases, with 9 bases remaining between them. CDR3 length: 14 residues. The CDR3 sequence: CASSLYDQQETQYF. In DNA, the CDR3 is TGTGCCAGCAGCTTATATGACCAGCAAGAGACCCAGTACTTC.

This clonotype was counted only a few times. This chain links TRBV28 with TRBJ2-3, with D possibly being TRBD1 or TRBD2 (6 bases each). The V and J ends lost 5 bases and 2 bases respectively, with 11 bases between them. This CDR3 region has 14 residues. CDR1 is MDHEN and CDR2 is SYDVKM in the germline V gene. This CDR3 reads CASSEGGLTDTQYF. The CDR3, as DNA: TGTGCCAGCAGTGAGGGGGGTCTCACAGATACGCAGTATTTT.

This chain links TRBV15 with TRBJ2-7; a possible D gene is TRBD2 (6 bases). Trimming removed 4 bases at V and 2 bases at J, with 12 bases between. CDR1 and CDR2 from the germline V gene are LNHNV and YYDKDF (reference sequence). This CDR3 is 14 amino acids long. This CDR3 reads CATSIRRDPYEQYF. Here the CDR3 DNA reads TGTGCCACCAGCATAAGGCGGGACCCCTACGAGCAGTACTTC.

The chain joins TRBV5-8 to TRBJ2-7; no clear D. Trimming cost V 2 bases and J 2 bases, with 11 bases left between them. Germline values: CDR1 SGHTS, CDR2 YDEGEE. There are 14 residues in the CDR3. The CDR3 spells CASSLVSTPYEQYV. The DNA of the CDR3 is TGTGCCAGCAGCTTAGTGTCAACCCCCTACGAGCAGTACGTC.

This clonotype has at least ten counts. J is TRBJ1-6 and V is TRBV20-1; a weak D match, TRBD1 (5 bases). The CDR3 extends over 15 amino acids. Trimming shortened V by 3 bases and J by 2 bases, and 11 bases separated the two germline ends. Germline assignment: CDR1 DFQATT and CDR2 SNEGSKA (reference sequence). The CDR3 nucleotides are TGCAGTGCTAGTAGGCGGACAACCTATAATTCACCCCTCCACTTT. Its protein is CSASRRTTYNSPLHF.

This clonotype was counted many times. The genes are TRBV20-1 and TRBJ2-7; D may be TRBD1 (6 bases). Trimming took 5 bases from V and 4 from J, leaving 18 bases between them. The CDR3 is 14 residues long. Germline CDR1 DFQATT, CDR2 SNEGSKA (reference sequence). The CDR3: CSADQGPMGYEQYF. The CDR3 DNA follows: TGCAGTGCTGATCAGGGGCCGATGGGGTACGAGCAGTACTTC.

This clonotype appeared many times. The rearrangement joins TRBV12-5 to TRBJ2-1; 9 positions agree with TRBD1. With 5 bases clipped from V and 2 bases from J, the junction kept 4 bases outside the gene matches. Germline CDR1 and CDR2: LGHNT and FRNRAP. This CDR3 is built from 15 residues. The CDR3 sequence is CASGPGQGPYNEQFF. The CDR3 DNA is TGTGCTAGTGGTCCGGGACAGGGCCCCTACAATGAGCAGTTCTTC.

In its sample, this clonotype was seen many times. The V call is TRBV2, the J call TRBJ2-7; tentatively, D is TRBD1 (6 bases). The CDR3 totals 13 residues. V shed 8 bases and J shed 1 base, with 12 bases lying between them. Per germline, CDR1 SNHLY and CDR2 FYNNEI. The CDR3 sequence is CASDDRRSYEQYF. For the CDR3, the DNA is TGTGCCAGCGATGACAGGAGATCCTACGAGCAGTACTTC.

The sample holds many counts of this clonotype. This rearrangement joins TRBV3-1 to TRBJ2-3; maybe TRBD2 (5 bases). Germline values: CDR1 LGHDT, CDR2 YNNKEL (reference sequence). The CDR3 covers 14 residues. Trimming cost V 1 base and J 5 bases, with 10 bases left between them. In DNA, the CDR3 is TGTGCCAGCAGCCAAGTATCGGGGAGAGATACGCAGTATTTT. Amino acids: CASSQVSGRDTQYF.

This chain uses TRBV6-2 or TRBV6-3 with TRBJ2-3; 10 bases fit TRBD2. Looked up from germline, CDR1 is MNHEY and CDR2 is SVGEGT. J lost 6 bases, V lost 10 bases, and 10 bases had no gene match. The CDR3 has 14 amino acids. The CDR3 DNA sequence: TGTGCCAACAGACTACTAGCGGGAACGGATACGCAGTATTTT. It yields the protein CANRLLAGTDTQYF.

The rearrangement joins TRBV4-2 to TRBJ2-7, with 7 bases matching TRBD1. CDR3 length equals 15 residues. The V gene end was trimmed by 4 bases and the J gene end by 1 base; junction bases not matched to a gene: 7. Germline CDR1 is LGHNA and CDR2 is YNFKEQ. This CDR3 is CASSLFRDRSYEQYF. In DNA form, the CDR3 reads TGTGCCAGCAGCCTCTTCCGGGACAGATCCTACGAGCAGTACTTC.

This clonotype was picked up many times. This chain connects TRBV12-3 or TRBV12-4 to TRBJ2-7; maybe TRBD2 (5 bases). This CDR3 comprises 15 residues. Trimming stripped 2 bases from V and 6 bases from J, with 17 bases between. In DNA form, the CDR3 reads TGTGCCAGCAGTTTACGTCACGGGCGGGTAGGCGAGCAGTACTTC. It yields the protein CASSLRHGRVGEQYF.

This clonotype has only a few counts. The chain carries TRBV7-9 and TRBJ2-3, with 8 positions matching TRBD2. The trim removed 4 bases at V and 6 bases at J, leaving 9 bases unmatched. The CDR3 length is 15 residues. CDR1 is SEHNR and CDR2 is FQNEAQ in the germline V gene (reference sequence). The CDR3 sequence is CASSSERELVDTQYF. The CDR3 bases are TGTGCCAGCAGCTCCGAGCGGGAGCTGGTCGATACGCAGTATTTT.

This clonotype was seen at least ten times. The genes are TRBV9 and TRBJ2-7; the D is unclear. This CDR3 has 13 residues. CDR1 SGDLS and CDR2 YYNGEE come from the germline V gene. V shed 2 bases and J shed 6 bases, with 12 bases lying between them. In DNA form, the CDR3 reads TGTGCCAGCAGCGTCCGGATAAAGGGCGAGCAGTACTTC. Encoded protein: CASSVRIKGEQYF.

This clonotype was counted many times. This rearrangement joins TRBV2 to TRBJ1-2, with 9 bases identical to TRBD1. Trimming took 5 bases from V and 4 from J; bases not matched to a gene: 14. This CDR3 has 17 residues. Per the germline V gene, CDR1 is SNHLY and CDR2 is FYNNEI. The DNA for the CDR3 is TGTGCCAGCAGTCCCCGGACCGGGACAGGGACGTCCTATGGCTACACCTTC. This encodes CASSPRTGTGTSYGYTF. Using reference TRBV2 and TRBJ1-2 for the parts outside the CDR3, the full variable domain is EPEVTQTPSHQVTQMGQEVILRCVPISNHLYFYWYRQILGQKVEFLVSFYNNEISEKSEIFDDQFSVERPDGSNFTLKIRSTKLEDSAMYFCASSPRTGTGTSYGYTFGSGTRLTVV.

There are a few counts of this clonotype. This chain links TRBV19 with TRBJ1-1; the D is unclear. This CDR3 is 16 amino acids long. The germline V and J ends were trimmed by 3 bases and 1 base, with 15 bases remaining between them. CDR1 and CDR2 from the germline V gene are LNHDA and SQIVND (reference sequence). The DNA of the CDR3 is TGTGCCAGTAGTATCTTACCCGGGCAGGCGAACACTGAAGCTTTCTTT. It is translated as CASSILPGQANTEAFF.

In this sample, this clonotype turned up many times. V is TRBV7-9 and J is TRBJ2-1, with TRBD2 matching 10 bases. Germline-derived CDR1 and CDR2 are SEHNR and FQNEAQ (reference sequence). V dropped 0 bases and J dropped 10; count of bases not matched to a gene: 6. This CDR3 spans 15 amino acids. The CDR3 region is CASSLAPLAGDEQFF. DNA for the CDR3: TGTGCCAGCAGCTTAGCGCCCCTAGCGGGGGACGAGCAGTTCTTC.